Listed here are 24 T cell receptor beta chains from one sample, sequenced in a study of technical replicates of blood from several donors. Generated by immunoSEQ multiplex PCR, the TCRdb table keeps only in-frame clones and is missing some. The table records roughly 76,000 clones, approximately 83% of them present only once. The specimen was PBMCs. These receptors originate from a human donor in good health. Some clones in this sample may be carry-over from other donors' samples.

The chain recombines TRBV4-3 with TRBJ2-7; possible D gene TRBD2, 6 bases. CDR3 length: 13 amino acids. V was cut by 0 bases and J by 4 bases, with 7 bases left in between. CDR1 LGHNA and CDR2 YSLEER come from the germline V gene. The CDR3 sequence: CASSQDREYEQYF. In nucleotides, the CDR3 is TGCGCCAGCAGCCAAGATCGGGAGTACGAGCAGTACTTC.

J is TRBJ2-5 and V is TRBV23-1; 8 bases are a match to TRBD2. TRBV23-1 is designated an ORF whose function remains uncertain. The V and J ends lost 8 bases and 4 bases, in that order; junction bases with no gene match: 12. This CDR3 is built from 15 residues. In DNA form, the CDR3 reads TGCGCCAGCCCTCGGGCAGCGGGAGTAACAGAGACCCAGTACTTC. Its translation is CASPRAAGVTETQYF.

The gene calls are TRBV6-1 and TRBJ1-3, with unresolved D. This CDR3 is 14 amino acids long. Germline assignment: CDR1 MNHNS and CDR2 SASEGT. The V end lost 4 bases, the J end lost 0 bases, and 7 bases lay between the germline ends. The CDR3 nucleotides are TGTGCCAGCAGTGGCTATAACTCTGGAAACACCATATATTTT. Translation: CASSGYNSGNTIYF.

The genes are TRBV29-1 and TRBJ2-3, with 8 bases that match TRBD2. Germline V gene data show CDR1 as SQVTM and CDR2 as ANQGSEA. Unmatched junction bases numbered 2, after V lost 7 bases and J lost 5 bases. This CDR3 comprises 11 residues. The CDR3 region is CSAGGKDTQYF. The CDR3 nucleotides read TGCAGCGCGGGAGGGAAAGATACGCAGTATTTT.

The rearrangement joins TRBV4-3 to TRBJ2-1; D remains ambiguous. The CDR3 contains 13 residues. The germline CDR1 and CDR2 sequences are LGHNA and YSLEER. Trimming cost V 3 bases and J 7 bases, with 10 bases left between them. CDR3 in amino acids: CASSHDIRNEQFF. Written as DNA, the CDR3 is TGCGCCAGCAGCCACGACATCAGAAATGAGCAGTTCTTC.

The rearrangement links TRBV5-4 to TRBJ2-1, with 7 bases identical to TRBD2. Per the germline V gene, CDR1 is SGHNT and CDR2 is YYREEE (reference sequence). V lost 4 bases and J lost 7; bases outside the gene matches: 5. The CDR3 consists of 13 residues. The CDR3 loop reads CASSKGGVNEQFF. The CDR3 DNA reads as TGTGCCAGCAGCAAGGGAGGGGTTAATGAGCAGTTCTTC. Supplemented by reference TRBV5-4 and TRBJ2-1, the full variable domain reads ETGVTQSPTHLIKTRGQQVTLRCSSQSGHNTVSWYQQALGQGPQFIFQYYREEENGRGNFPPRFSGLQFPNYSSELNVNALELDDSALYLCASSKGGVNEQFFGPGTRLTVL.

The chain recombines TRBV14 with TRBJ2-3; 11 nucleotides line up with TRBD2. From germline, CDR1 is SGHDN and CDR2 FVKESK. The CDR3 spans 14 residues. This CDR3 reads CATTSGGPTDTQYF. The CDR3 DNA sequence: TGTGCAACAACTAGCGGGGGACCCACAGATACGCAGTATTTT.

The CDR3 region is CASSPTGGIYGYTF. The CDR3 DNA sequence: TGTGCCAGCAGCCCAACAGGCGGGATCTATGGCTACACCTTC. The chain links TRBV7-9 to TRBJ1-2, with D possibly being TRBD1 (5 bases). CDR3 length: 14 amino acids. Germline CDR1 reads SEHNR; CDR2 reads FQNEAQ (reference sequence). The germline V and J ends were trimmed by 5 bases and 4 bases, with 14 bases remaining between them.

This clone was counted only a few times. The rearrangement links TRBV5-1 to TRBJ2-5, with a weak D call TRBD1 (5 bases). Trimming removed 2 bases at V and 2 bases at J, with 10 bases between. Germline CDR1 SGHRS, CDR2 YFSETQ. This CDR3 region has 14 residues. The CDR3 reads CASSFPGNQETQYF. DNA for the CDR3: TGCGCCAGCAGCTTCCCAGGGAATCAAGAGACCCAGTACTTC.

This CDR3 is CASTPQGGTGWTDTQYF. The CDR3 region has the DNA TGTGCCAGCACCCCCCAGGGCGGGACAGGATGGACAGATACGCAGTATTTT. The J gene is TRBJ2-3, the V gene TRBV28, with TRBD1 identical over 8 bases. Germline V gene lookup returns CDR1 MDHEN and CDR2 SYDVKM. Trimming took 7 bases from V and 3 from J; bases not matched to a gene: 15. This CDR3 has 17 amino acids.

This chain joins TRBV4-3 and TRBJ2-7, with TRBD1 identical over 7 bases. The V and J ends lost 3 bases and 2 bases, in that order; junction bases with no gene match: 10. CDR1 LGHNA and CDR2 YSLEER come from the germline V gene. The CDR3 is 16 residues long. CDR3 sequence (DNA): TGCGCCAGCAGCCAGGATCAGACAGGGTGGGCCTACGAGCAGTACTTC. It specifies CASSQDQTGWAYEQYF.

Notes on this clone: Other DNA variants within this sample encode the same CDR3. The rearrangement uses TRBV9 and TRBJ2-1; D might be TRBD1 (6 bases). The CDR3 contains 15 residues. V was clipped by 2 bases and J by 0 bases, with 9 bases between them. Germline V gene sequence: CDR1 SGDLS, CDR2 YYNGEE. CDR3: CASSVGTSSYNEQFF. In DNA, the CDR3 is TGTGCCAGCAGCGTGGGGACAAGCTCCTACAATGAGCAGTTCTTC.

A word on this clone: A read error may produce the germline difference seen at one junction end. The V gene is TRBV7-2, the J gene TRBJ2-7, with D possibly TRBD2 on 6 matching bases. The length of the CDR3 is 14 residues. In germline, CDR1 is SGHTA, CDR2 FQGNSA. This CDR3 reads CASSLEAGVSTFDF. In nucleotides, the CDR3 is TGTGCCAGCAGCTTAGAAGCGGGCGTCTCTACGTTTGACTTC.

The chain recombines TRBV7-3 with TRBJ2-7; possibly TRBD1 for D (6 bases). CDR1 and CDR2 from the germline V gene are SGHTA and FQGTGA. V was trimmed by 0 bases and J by 6 bases, leaving 6 bases between them. This CDR3 is built from 12 residues. The CDR3 sequence is CASSLTGGEQYF. The DNA for the CDR3 is TGTGCCAGCAGCTTAACAGGGGGCGAGCAGTACTTC.

J is TRBJ1-1 and V is TRBV7-9, with TRBD1 matching 7 bases. The V and J ends lost 5 bases and 13 bases, in that order; junction bases with no gene match: 16. Per the germline V gene, CDR1 is SEHNR and CDR2 is FQNEAQ (reference sequence). The CDR3 spans 14 residues. CDR3 residues: CASSVLTGPPGDFF. For the CDR3, the DNA is TGTGCCAGCAGCGTCCTGACAGGGCCGCCCGGGGATTTCTTT.

The chain is built from TRBV11-2 and TRBJ2-1, with 7 positions matching TRBD1. J gave up 0 bases and V 7 bases, and 6 bases lay outside the gene matches. The CDR3 covers 15 residues. Germline V gene data show CDR1 as SGHAT and CDR2 as FQNNGV. CDR3 nucleotide sequence: TGTGCCAGCACCCCGACAGGGAACTCCTACAATGAGCAGTTCTTC. This translates into CASTPTGNSYNEQFF.

This sequence joins TRBV4-1 and TRBJ1-2; 10 nucleotides align to TRBD1. Unmatched junction bases numbered 7, after V lost 4 bases and J lost 8 bases. The CDR3 consists of 14 residues. Germline CDR1 MGHRA, CDR2 YSYEKL. As DNA, the CDR3 is TGCGCCAGCAGCCCCAGGGACAGGGGAATAGGCTACACCTTC. It yields the protein CASSPRDRGIGYTF.

This clone showed up just a few times. The V and J genes are TRBV12-5 and TRBJ1-6; D is undetermined. V was clipped by 0 bases and J by 12 bases, with 9 bases between them. The CDR3 contains 13 residues. Germline V gives CDR1 LGHNT, CDR2 FRNRAP. DNA of the CDR3: TGTGCTAGTGGTTTGGTACGCGGCTTACCCCTCCACTTT. It codes for CASGLVRGLPLHF. The full variable domain, completed using reference TRBV12-5 and TRBJ1-6, is DARVTQTPRHKVTEMGQEVTMRCQPILGHNTVFWYRQTMMQGLELLAYFRNRAPLDDSGMPKDRFSAEMPDATLATLKIQPSEPRDSAVYFCASGLVRGLPLHFGNGTRLTVT.

The chain has TRBV7-2 and TRBJ2-2, with D perhaps TRBD2 (6 bases). V shed 2 bases and J shed 1 base, with 8 bases lying between them. The CDR3 is 15 residues long. The germline CDR1 and CDR2 sequences are SGHTA and FQGNSA. The CDR3 region has the DNA TGTGCCAGCAGCTTATTGGGAGGGAACACCGGGGAGCTGTTTTTT. Protein product: CASSLLGGNTGELFF.

The chain uses TRBV2 and TRBJ2-7; tentative D call: TRBD2 (5 bases). Trimming left V 4 bases short and J 4 bases short, with 8 bases between. Germline V gene sequence: CDR1 SNHLY, CDR2 FYNNEI. The CDR3 contains 12 residues. CDR3 region: CASSGTGYEQYF. CDR3 sequence (DNA): TGTGCCAGCAGTGGGACTGGGTACGAGCAGTACTTC.

This chain joins TRBV7-3 and TRBJ2-7; 8 bases are shared with TRBD2. V dropped 0 bases and J dropped 0; count of bases not matched to a gene: 4. Germline V gene data show CDR1 as SGHTA and CDR2 as FQGTGA. The CDR3 is made up of 16 amino acids. CDR3 sequence: CASSLTPSGPSYEQYF. CDR3 bases: TGTGCCAGCAGCTTAACCCCTAGCGGGCCCTCCTACGAGCAGTACTTC.

The rearrangement joins TRBV4-1 to TRBJ2-1; D possibly corresponds to TRBD1 (6 bases). The V end was cut by 0 bases, the J end by 6 bases, with 15 bases between. This CDR3 is 16 amino acids long. Germline V lookup: CDR1 MGHRA, CDR2 YSYEKL. CDR3 DNA: TGCGCCAGCAGCCAAGATAACAGGGTGGGCCGCAATGAGCAGTTCTTC. It is translated as CASSQDNRVGRNEQFF.

This clone was observed a handful of times. The rearrangement joins TRBV7-2 to TRBJ1-5; D remains unclear. Germline loops: CDR1 SGHTA, CDR2 FQGNSA. The ends were cut back, 5 bases at V and 0 bases at J, with 8 bases in the middle. This CDR3 has 14 residues. CDR3 region: CASSATNSNQPQHF. The CDR3 nucleotides read TGTGCCAGCAGCGCGACAAATAGCAATCAGCCCCAGCATTTT. Complete variable domain (other parts from reference TRBV7-2 and TRBJ1-5): GAGVSQSPSNKVTEKGKDVELRCDPISGHTALYWYRQSLGQGLEFLIYFQGNSAPDKSGLPSDRFSAERTGGSVSTLTIQRTQQEDSAVYLCASSATNSNQPQHFGDGTRLSIL.

The table lists this clone with a few counts. This chain's CDR3 is CASSMDGNNSPLHF. DNA of the CDR3: TGTGCCAGTAGTATGGACGGGAATAATTCACCCCTCCACTTT. The chain combines TRBV19 with TRBJ1-6; D ambiguous. The germline CDR1 and CDR2 sequences are LNHDA and SQIVND (reference sequence). V was trimmed by 3 bases and J by 5 bases, leaving 8 bases between them. The CDR3 contains 14 residues.